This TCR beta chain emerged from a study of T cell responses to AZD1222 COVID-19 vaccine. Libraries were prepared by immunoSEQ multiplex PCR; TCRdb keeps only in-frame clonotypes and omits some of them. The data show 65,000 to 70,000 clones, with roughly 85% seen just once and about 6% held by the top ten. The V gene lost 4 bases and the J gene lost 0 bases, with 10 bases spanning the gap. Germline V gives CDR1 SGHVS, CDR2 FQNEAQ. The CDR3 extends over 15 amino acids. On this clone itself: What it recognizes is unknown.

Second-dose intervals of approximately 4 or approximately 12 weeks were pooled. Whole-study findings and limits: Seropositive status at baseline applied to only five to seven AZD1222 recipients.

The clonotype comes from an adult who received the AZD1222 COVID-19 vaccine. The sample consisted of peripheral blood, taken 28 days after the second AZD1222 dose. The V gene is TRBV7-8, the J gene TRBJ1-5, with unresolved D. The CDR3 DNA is TGTGCCAGCAGCTCGGGTAGGATTAGCAATCAGCCCCAGCATTTT. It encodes CASSSGRISNQPQHF. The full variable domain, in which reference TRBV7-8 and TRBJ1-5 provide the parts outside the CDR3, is GAGVSQSPRYKVAKRGQDVALRCDPISGHVSLFWYQQALGQGPEFLTYFQNEAQLDKSGLPSDRFFAERPEGSVSTLKIQRTQQEDSAVYLCASSSGRISNQPQHFGDGTRLSIL.